These T cell receptor beta chains were read from a single sample in a study of OX40 agonist ivuxolimab in advanced cancers. Produced via immunoSEQ multiplex PCR; TCRdb's table is partial and in-frame only. In the table there are 75,000 to 80,000 clones, 75% to 90% of which are singletons. The material was CD4+ or CD8+ T cells sorted from blood, obtained in a trial of the OX40 agonist ivuxolimab. These receptors came from an adult with an advanced solid tumor such as melanoma, head and neck, liver or kidney cancer. CDR3s include the opening cysteine and the closing phenylalanine or tryptophan. Fields, in order: clone size, D gene, J gene, V gene, CDR3 DNA, CDR3 protein. D genes are given only for firm matches. Not every row has a clone size; where given, it reads once, few, many or a size class.

clone_size: .
d_call: .
j_call: TRBJ1-1
v_call: TRBV21-1
cdr3_nt: TGTGCCAGCAGAAAGGAGGGTTTGGGTGAAGCTTTCTTT
cdr3_aa: CASRKEGLGEAFF

clone_size: .
d_call: .
j_call: TRBJ1-2
v_call: TRBV6-1
cdr3_nt: TGTGCCAGCAGTGTTTCAGGGGCGGGAGGCTACACCTTC
cdr3_aa: CASSVSGAGGYTF

clone_size: .
d_call: TRBD2
j_call: TRBJ2-7
v_call: TRBV29-1
cdr3_nt: TGCAGCGTTGAATCCGGGACTAATCAATACGAGCAGTACTTC
cdr3_aa: CSVESGTNQYEQYF

clone_size: .
d_call: .
j_call: TRBJ1-2
v_call: TRBV7-2
cdr3_nt: TGTGCCAGCAGCTTAGCGAGTTTGGGGGCGGTAGGCTACACCTTC
cdr3_aa: CASSLASLGAVGYTF

clone_size: .
d_call: .
j_call: TRBJ1-1
v_call: TRBV7-3
cdr3_nt: TGTGCCAGCAGCTCGGGACTCCGGCGAGCTTTCTTT
cdr3_aa: CASSSGLRRAFF

clone_size: .
d_call: .
j_call: TRBJ1-5
v_call: TRBV30
cdr3_nt: TGTGCCTGGAGCGAGGGCAGTGAGCAGCCCCAGCATTTT
cdr3_aa: CAWSEGSEQPQHF

clone_size: few
d_call: TRBD1
j_call: TRBJ1-2
v_call: TRBV19
cdr3_nt: TGTGCCAGTAGTATGTCGCAGGGGGCTAACTATGGCTACACCTTC
cdr3_aa: CASSMSQGANYGYTF

clone_size: .
d_call: .
j_call: TRBJ2-7
v_call: TRBV5-4
cdr3_nt: TGTGCCAGCAGCTTAACCAGGGGTGTCACCTACGAGCAGTACTTC
cdr3_aa: CASSLTRGVTYEQYF

clone_size: .
d_call: .
j_call: TRBJ1-2
v_call: TRBV7-2
cdr3_nt: TGTGCCAGCAGCTTAGGGGGCGCGAACTATGGCTACACCTTC
cdr3_aa: CASSLGGANYGYTF

clone_size: .
d_call: TRBD1
j_call: TRBJ1-2
v_call: TRBV2
cdr3_nt: TGTGCCAGCAGGGTACAGGGGGGGAACTATGGCTACACCTTC
cdr3_aa: CASRVQGGNYGYTF

clone_size: .
d_call: .
j_call: TRBJ1-4
v_call: TRBV12-5
cdr3_nt: TGTGCTAGTGGTTTGGTAAGCAGAGCAACTAATGAAAAACTGTTTTTT
cdr3_aa: CASGLVSRATNEKLFF

clone_size: once
d_call: TRBD2
j_call: TRBJ2-1
v_call: TRBV7-8
cdr3_nt: TGTGCCAGCAGCTTCGAGTTAGCGGGGGGGATTTCCTACAATGAGCAGTTCTTC
cdr3_aa: CASSFELAGGISYNEQFF

clone_size: .
d_call: .
j_call: TRBJ2-1
v_call: TRBV9
cdr3_nt: TGTGCCAGCAGCAACAGGGTGGACAATGAGCAGTTCTTC
cdr3_aa: CASSNRVDNEQFF

clone_size: .
d_call: TRBD1
j_call: TRBJ1-1
v_call: TRBV5-8
cdr3_nt: TGTGCCAGCAGCTTGGAGGGACAGGGCAGGACTGAAGCTTTCTTT
cdr3_aa: CASSLEGQGRTEAFF

clone_size: once
d_call: TRBD1
j_call: TRBJ1-6
v_call: TRBV28
cdr3_nt: TGTGCCAGCGGCAGGACAGGCTATAATTCACCCCTCCACTTT
cdr3_aa: CASGRTGYNSPLHF

clone_size: once
d_call: .
j_call: TRBJ2-3
v_call: TRBV10-3
cdr3_nt: TGTGCCATCACCGGCAGGGTCACAGATACGCAGTATTTT
cdr3_aa: CAITGRVTDTQYF

clone_size: few
d_call: .
j_call: TRBJ2-7
v_call: TRBV5-1
cdr3_nt: TGCGCCAGCAGCTTGTTTTGGGGTGGCGAGCAGTACTTC
cdr3_aa: CASSLFWGGEQYF

clone_size: .
d_call: TRBD1
j_call: TRBJ2-1
v_call: TRBV4-3
cdr3_nt: TGCGCCAGCAGCCAACTTGGGTCAGGGGGCGGGGAGCAGTTCTTC
cdr3_aa: CASSQLGSGGGEQFF

clone_size: .
d_call: TRBD2
j_call: TRBJ2-1
v_call: TRBV10-3
cdr3_nt: TGTGCCATCAGTGCCACCGGGACTAGCGGGAGGTCAGGTGAGCAGTTCTTC
cdr3_aa: CAISATGTSGRSGEQFF

clone_size: few
d_call: TRBD1
j_call: TRBJ1-2
v_call: TRBV6-6
cdr3_nt: TGTGCCAGCAGTTCCGGACAGGGGTCCTATGGCTACACCTTC
cdr3_aa: CASSSGQGSYGYTF

clone_size: .
d_call: .
j_call: TRBJ1-3
v_call: TRBV5-1
cdr3_nt: TGCGCCAGCAGCTTGGGAGCTGAGGGAAACACCATATATTTT
cdr3_aa: CASSLGAEGNTIYF

clone_size: .
d_call: .
j_call: TRBJ2-1
v_call: TRBV5-1
cdr3_nt: TGCGCCAGCAGCTTGCTGTCGACCTCCTACAATGAGCAGTTCTTC
cdr3_aa: CASSLLSTSYNEQFF

clone_size: .
d_call: TRBD1
j_call: TRBJ2-2
v_call: TRBV5-1
cdr3_nt: TGCGCCAGCAGCCTGGAGGTAGGGGGCAACACCGGGGAGCTGTTTTTT
cdr3_aa: CASSLEVGGNTGELFF